The subject of this entry is one TCR beta chain. Its antigen is not identified. This sample is drawn from a study of beta chain features in type 1 diabetes. Study-level background: Similarity in age, gender and cell yields was seen between patients and healthy donors. Examination spanned approximately 110 million sorted cells from all samples.

Whole-study findings and limits: High-TCR-expressing cells could be over-represented by cDNA sequencing. Shortening of TCRB CDR3s, moderate but significant, appeared in all four CD4+ subsets of Type 1 diabetes patients. Type 1 diabetes patients had fewer VDJ junction insertions and more deletions.

Sequencing targeted expressed TCRB transcripts, as all isolated RNA had been reverse transcribed. TCRdb keeps only in-frame clones here, not all; method: immunoSEQ multiplex PCR. Of around 280,000 clones listed, about 15% are singletons. The CDR3 sequence is 16 residues long. CDR1 and CDR2 from the germline V gene are SGHTA and FQGNSA. V trimming: 4 bases; J trimming: 4 bases; junction bases outside the gene matches: 10. Sequenced: naive CD4+ T cells from blood. The rearrangement links TRBV7-2 to TRBJ2-7; 10 bases agree with TRBD2. The TCR originated in a man younger than 35 with type 1 diabetes. The CDR3 is CASSSRPSGRDYEQYF. CDR3 coding DNA: TGTGCCAGCAGCTCGAGGCCCAGCGGGAGGGATTACGAGCAGTACTTC.